This T cell receptor beta chain was retrieved from a study of blood T cell repertoires in COVID-19. The overall study: The analysed material was cDNA or gDNA that came from T cells, B-cell-depleted T cells, or PBMCs.

Germline CDR1 SNHLY, CDR2 FYNNEI. With 4 bases removed from V and 5 bases from J, the gap between germline ends came to 12 bases. This CDR3 is 13 amino acids long. Assay: immunoSEQ multiplex PCR; the TCRdb copy retains only in-frame clones and omits some. The sample holds some 88,000 clones, less than 90% seen once. The J gene is TRBJ2-7, the V gene TRBV2; D is unclear. Sequences were obtained from peripheral blood. This sequence was found in a man aged 55 to 70 with acute or convalescent COVID-19. The CDR3 reads CASSARGANEQYF. The CDR3 coding sequence is TGTGCCAGCAGTGCACGAGGAGCGAACGAGCAGTACTTC.